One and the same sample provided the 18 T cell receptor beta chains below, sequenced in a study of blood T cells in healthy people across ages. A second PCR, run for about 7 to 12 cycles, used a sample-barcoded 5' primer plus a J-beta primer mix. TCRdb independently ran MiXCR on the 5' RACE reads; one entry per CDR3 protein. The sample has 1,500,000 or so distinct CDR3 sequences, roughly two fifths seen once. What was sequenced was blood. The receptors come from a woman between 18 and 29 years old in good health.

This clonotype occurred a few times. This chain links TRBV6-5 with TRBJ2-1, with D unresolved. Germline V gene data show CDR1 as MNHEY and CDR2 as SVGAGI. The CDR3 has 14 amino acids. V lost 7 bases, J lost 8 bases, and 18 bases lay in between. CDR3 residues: CASIAAPRMDEQFF. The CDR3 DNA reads TGTGCCAGCATCGCGGCGCCGCGGATGGATGAGCAGTTCTTC.

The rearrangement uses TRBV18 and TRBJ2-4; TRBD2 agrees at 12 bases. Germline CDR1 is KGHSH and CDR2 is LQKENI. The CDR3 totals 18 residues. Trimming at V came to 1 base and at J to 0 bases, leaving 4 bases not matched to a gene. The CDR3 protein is CASSPRPSGRGAKNIQYF. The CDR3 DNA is TGTGCCAGCTCACCACGGCCTAGCGGGAGGGGAGCCAAAAACATTCAGTACTTC.

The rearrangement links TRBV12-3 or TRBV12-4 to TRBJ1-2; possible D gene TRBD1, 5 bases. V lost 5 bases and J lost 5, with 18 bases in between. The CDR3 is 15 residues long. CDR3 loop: CASSVSLAGQYGYTF. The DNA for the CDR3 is TGTGCCAGCAGTGTTAGTCTGGCAGGGCAATATGGCTACACCTTC.

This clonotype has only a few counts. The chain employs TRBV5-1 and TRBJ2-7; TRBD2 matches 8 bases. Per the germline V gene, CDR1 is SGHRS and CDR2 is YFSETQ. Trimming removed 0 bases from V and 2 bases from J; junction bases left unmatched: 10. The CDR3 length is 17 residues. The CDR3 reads CASSLGVSGIPPYEQYF. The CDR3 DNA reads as TGCGCCAGCAGCTTGGGAGTTAGCGGGATCCCTCCCTACGAGCAGTACTTC.

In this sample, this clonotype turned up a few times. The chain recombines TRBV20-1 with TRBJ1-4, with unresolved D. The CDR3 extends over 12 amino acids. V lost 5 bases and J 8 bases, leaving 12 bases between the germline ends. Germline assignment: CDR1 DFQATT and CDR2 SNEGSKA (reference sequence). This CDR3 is CSAGPGGEKLFF. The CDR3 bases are TGCAGTGCTGGCCCTGGCGGAGAAAAACTGTTTTTT.

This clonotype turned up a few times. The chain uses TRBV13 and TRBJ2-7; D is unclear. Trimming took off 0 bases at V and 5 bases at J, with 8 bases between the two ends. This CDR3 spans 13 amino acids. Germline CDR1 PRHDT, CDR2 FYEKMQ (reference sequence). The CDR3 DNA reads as TGTGCCAGCAGCTTAGGATACAGCCACGAGCAGTACTTC. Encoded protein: CASSLGYSHEQYF.

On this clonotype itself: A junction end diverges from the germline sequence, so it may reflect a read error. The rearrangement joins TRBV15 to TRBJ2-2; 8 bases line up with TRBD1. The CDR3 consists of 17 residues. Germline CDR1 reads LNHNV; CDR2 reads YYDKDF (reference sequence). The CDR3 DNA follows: TGTGCCACCAGCAGAGATAGAAGGACAGGGAACACCGCGGAGCTGTTTTTT. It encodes CATSRDRRTGNTAELFF. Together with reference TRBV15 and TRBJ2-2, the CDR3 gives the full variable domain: DAMVIQNPRYQVTQFGKPVTLSCSQTLNHNVMYWYQQKSSQAPKLLFHYYDKDFNNEADTPDNFQSRRPNTSFCFLDIRSPGLGDTAMYLCATSRDRRTGNTAELFFGEGSRLTVL.

The CDR3 DNA follows: TGTGCCAGCAGCAAGAATGTACTCGACAGAAACACTGAAGCTTTCTTT. The encoded protein is CASSKNVLDRNTEAFF. This chain links TRBV21-1 with TRBJ1-1; TRBD1, the D gene given by the table, was not confirmed from the DNA. TRBV21-1 is flagged as a pseudogene. The CDR3 has 16 residues.

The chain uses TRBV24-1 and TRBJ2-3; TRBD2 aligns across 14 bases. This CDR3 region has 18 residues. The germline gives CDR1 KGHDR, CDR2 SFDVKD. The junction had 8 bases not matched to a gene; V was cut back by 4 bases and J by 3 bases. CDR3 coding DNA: TGTGCCACCAGTGACCAGACTAGCGGGGGGGCCCGGACAGATACGCAGTATTTT. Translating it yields CATSDQTSGGARTDTQYF.

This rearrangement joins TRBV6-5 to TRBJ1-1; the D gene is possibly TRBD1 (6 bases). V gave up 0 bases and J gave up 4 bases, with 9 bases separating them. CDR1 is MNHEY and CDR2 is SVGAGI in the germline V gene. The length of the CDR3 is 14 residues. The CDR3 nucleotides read TGTGCCAGCAGTTACTCGGACAGATTCACTGAAGCTTTCTTT. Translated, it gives CASSYSDRFTEAFF.

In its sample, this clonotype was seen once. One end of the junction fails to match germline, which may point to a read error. This chain's CDR3 is CATGRAQKEIGTDTQYF. The CDR3 region has the DNA TGTGCCACCGGCAGAGCTCAAAAGGAGATCGGCACAGATACGCAGTATTTT. The genes are TRBV15 and TRBJ2-3; D is unresolved. From germline, CDR1 is LNHNV and CDR2 YYDKDF (reference sequence). The CDR3 totals 17 residues.

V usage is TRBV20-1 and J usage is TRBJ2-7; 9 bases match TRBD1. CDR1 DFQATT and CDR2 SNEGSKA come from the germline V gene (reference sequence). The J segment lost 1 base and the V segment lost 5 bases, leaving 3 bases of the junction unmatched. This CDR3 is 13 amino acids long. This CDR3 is CSALDRGSYEQYF. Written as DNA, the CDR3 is TGCAGTGCTCTGGACAGGGGTTCCTACGAGCAGTACTTC.

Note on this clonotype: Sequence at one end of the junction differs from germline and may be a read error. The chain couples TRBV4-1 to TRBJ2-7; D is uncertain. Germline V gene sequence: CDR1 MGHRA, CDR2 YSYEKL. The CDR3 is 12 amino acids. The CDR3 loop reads CASSQVTDEQYF. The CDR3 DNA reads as TGCGCCAGTAGCCAAGTAACGGATGAGCAGTACTTC.

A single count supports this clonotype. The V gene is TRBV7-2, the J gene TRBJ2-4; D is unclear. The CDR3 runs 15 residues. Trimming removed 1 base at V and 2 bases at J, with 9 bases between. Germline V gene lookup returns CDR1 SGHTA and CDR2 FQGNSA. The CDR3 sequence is CASSLDGVTKNIQYF. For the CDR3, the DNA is TGTGCCAGCAGCTTAGATGGGGTTACCAAAAACATTCAGTACTTC.

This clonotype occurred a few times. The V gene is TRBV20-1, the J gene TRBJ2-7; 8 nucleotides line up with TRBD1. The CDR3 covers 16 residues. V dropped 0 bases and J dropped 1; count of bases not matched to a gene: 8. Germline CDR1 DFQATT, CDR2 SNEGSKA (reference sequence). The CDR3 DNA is TGCAGTGCTAGAGATGGGGGACAGGCCCCTTCCTACGAGCAGTACTTC. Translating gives CSARDGGQAPSYEQYF.

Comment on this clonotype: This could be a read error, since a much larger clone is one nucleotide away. The CDR3 region is CASSYRGQSQHF. The CDR3 DNA is TGTGCCAGCAGTTACAGGGGTCAGTCCCAGCATTTT. The chain has TRBV6-2 or TRBV6-3 and TRBJ1-5; D might be TRBD1 (5 bases). The CDR3 runs to 12 residues. From germline, CDR1 is MNHEY and CDR2 SVGEGT.

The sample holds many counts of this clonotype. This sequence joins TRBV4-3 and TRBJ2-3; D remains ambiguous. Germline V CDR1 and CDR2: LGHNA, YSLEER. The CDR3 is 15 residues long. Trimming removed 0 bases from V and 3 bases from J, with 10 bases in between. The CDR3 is CASSQEVVGTDTQYF. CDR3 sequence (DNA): TGCGCCAGCAGCCAAGAAGTAGTCGGTACAGATACGCAGTATTTT.

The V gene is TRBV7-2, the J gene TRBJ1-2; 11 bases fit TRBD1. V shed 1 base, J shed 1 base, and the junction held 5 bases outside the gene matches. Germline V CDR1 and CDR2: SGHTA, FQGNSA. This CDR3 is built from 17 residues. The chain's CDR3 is CASSLGTGGGNNYGYTF. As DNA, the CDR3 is TGTGCCAGCAGCTTAGGGACAGGGGGCGGCAATAACTATGGCTACACCTTC.